A selection of T cell receptor beta chains follows, all from one sample in a study of T cell responses to AZD1222 COVID-19 vaccine. The table came from immunoSEQ multiplex PCR; TCRdb's copy has only in-frame clones and leaves some out. The table records 160,000 or so clones, 85% to 90% of them present only once. This sample comprised peripheral blood, obtained 28 days after the second AZD1222 dose. The receptors were sampled from an adult who received the AZD1222 COVID-19 vaccine. Each CDR3 is given with its conserved first and last residue. D genes are given only for firm matches. Size tells how often a clone was seen (once, few, many) or the class of an expanded clone, and some rows leave it out.

clone_size | j_call | v_call | d_call | cdr3_aa | cdr3_nt
NA | TRBJ1-5 | TRBV12-5 | NA | CASGLSPRSDHQPQHF | TGTGCTAGTGGTTTAAGTCCGCGGTCGGACCATCAGCCCCAGCATTTT
NA | TRBJ1-1 | TRBV2 | NA | CASSHAGQPSEAFF | TGTGCCAGCAGCCACGCGGGACAACCTTCTGAAGCTTTCTTT
NA | TRBJ1-2 | TRBV19 | NA | CASSIIMNYGYTF | TGTGCCAGTAGTATTATCATGAACTATGGCTACACCTTC
NA | TRBJ2-1 | TRBV3-1/TRBV3-2 | TRBD1 | CASRLQGQANNEQFF | TGTGCCAGCAGGCTGCAGGGACAGGCTAACAATGAGCAGTTCTTC
NA | TRBJ2-1 | TRBV29-1 | TRBD2 | CSVPGAASGRVNNEQFF | TGCAGCGTTCCAGGTGCGGCTAGCGGGAGAGTTAACAATGAGCAGTTCTTC
NA | TRBJ2-1 | TRBV6-5 | NA | CASSSGPLSYNEQFF | TGTGCCAGCAGCTCCGGACCCCTCTCCTACAATGAGCAGTTCTTC
NA | TRBJ2-6 | TRBV11-2 | NA | CASSLPGANVLTF | TGTGCCAGCAGCTTACCTGGGGCCAACGTCCTGACTTTC
NA | TRBJ2-7 | TRBV7-2 | NA | CASSSYRPYEQYF | TGTGCCAGCAGTTCCTACCGACCCTACGAGCAGTACTTC
NA | TRBJ1-3 | TRBV7-6 | NA | CASSLGGAGVVSGNTIYF | TGTGCCAGCAGCTTAGGAGGGGCGGGCGTAGTTTCTGGAAACACCATATATTTT
NA | TRBJ2-7 | TRBV5-6 | NA | CASSYTYSYEQYF | TGTGCCAGCAGCTACACTTACAGCTACGAGCAGTACTTC
NA | TRBJ1-6 | TRBV6-6 | TRBD1 | CASSYSTGSYNSPLHF | TGTGCCAGCAGTTACTCGACAGGGTCCTATAATTCACCCCTCCACTTT
NA | TRBJ1-4 | TRBV6-6 | TRBD1 | CASSMKGAGEKLFF | TGTGCCAGCAGTATGAAGGGGGCAGGGGAAAAACTGTTTTTT
NA | TRBJ1-2 | TRBV25-1 | NA | CASSPPGRYGYTF | TGTGCCAGCAGTCCTCCCGGTCGTTATGGCTACACCTTC
NA | TRBJ1-2 | TRBV12-3/TRBV12-4 | NA | CASSLGGSHTF | TGTGCCAGCAGTTTGGGGGGTAGCCACACCTTC
NA | TRBJ2-1 | TRBV30 | TRBD2 | CAWTPVPGLAGGVREQFF | TGTGCCTGGACCCCCGTCCCGGGACTAGCGGGGGGGGTCCGTGAGCAGTTCTTC
once | TRBJ2-1 | TRBV28 | TRBD1 | CASSLDRGSYNEQFF | TGTGCCAGCAGTTTAGACAGGGGCTCCTACAATGAGCAGTTCTTC
once | TRBJ2-1 | TRBV27 | TRBD1 | CASSLLGQGRSQQFF | TGTGCCAGCAGTTTATTGGGACAGGGTCGAAGTCAGCAGTTCTTC
NA | TRBJ1-2 | TRBV21-1 | NA | CASPTHRGGYTF | TGTGCCAGCCCTACACACAGGGGGGGCTACACCTTC
NA | TRBJ2-1 | TRBV7-2 | NA | CASSLGQTYNEQFF | TGTGCCAGCAGCTTAGGACAGACATACAATGAGCAGTTCTTC
NA | TRBJ2-3 | TRBV19 | NA | CASSKTGEGTDTQYF | TGTGCCAGTAGTAAAACAGGGGAGGGCACAGATACGCAGTATTTT
NA | TRBJ1-5 | TRBV12-3/TRBV12-4 | TRBD1 | CASSLDREQPQHF | TGTGCCAGCAGTCTCGACAGGGAGCAGCCCCAGCATTTT
NA | TRBJ2-5 | TRBV5-6 | NA | CASSLGRTREETQYF | TGTGCCAGCAGCTTGGGAAGGACCCGAGAAGAGACCCAGTACTTC
NA | TRBJ2-7 | TRBV18 | NA | CASSPEWGPRSYEQYF | TGTGCCAGCTCACCAGAGTGGGGTCCTCGGTCCTACGAGCAGTACTTC
NA | TRBJ1-2 | TRBV6-4 | NA | CASSDSSGYGYTF | TGTGCCAGCAGTGACTCGAGTGGCTATGGCTACACCTTC
NA | TRBJ1-4 | TRBV3-1/TRBV3-2 | TRBD1 | CASSQPGQLYEKLFF | TGTGCCAGCAGCCAACCGGGACAGCTATATGAAAAACTGTTTTTT
NA | TRBJ2-7 | TRBV11-2 | TRBD2 | CASSRTSVSYEQYF | TGTGCCAGCAGTAGGACTAGCGTCTCCTACGAGCAGTACTTC
NA | TRBJ1-5 | TRBV4-1 | TRBD1 | CASSHATGRNQPQHF | TGCGCCAGCAGCCATGCGACAGGGAGGAATCAGCCCCAGCATTTT